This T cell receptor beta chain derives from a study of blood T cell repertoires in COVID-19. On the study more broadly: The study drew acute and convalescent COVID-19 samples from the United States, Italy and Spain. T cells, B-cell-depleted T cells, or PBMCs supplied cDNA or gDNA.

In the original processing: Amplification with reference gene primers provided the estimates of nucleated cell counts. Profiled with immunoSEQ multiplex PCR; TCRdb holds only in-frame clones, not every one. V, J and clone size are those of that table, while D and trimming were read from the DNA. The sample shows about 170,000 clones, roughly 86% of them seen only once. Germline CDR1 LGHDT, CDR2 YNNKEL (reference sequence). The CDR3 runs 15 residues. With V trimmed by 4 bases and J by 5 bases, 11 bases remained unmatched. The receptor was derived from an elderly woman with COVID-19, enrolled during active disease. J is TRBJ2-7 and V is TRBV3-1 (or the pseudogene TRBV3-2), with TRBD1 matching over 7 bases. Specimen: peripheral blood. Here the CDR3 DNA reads TGTGCCAGCAGCCTAGGACAGGTAGAGGCGAACGAGCAGTACTTC. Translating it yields CASSLGQVEANEQYF.